Presented here are 29 T cell receptor beta chains from one specimen sequenced in a study of blood T cell repertoires in COVID-19. Produced via immunoSEQ multiplex PCR; TCRdb's table is partial and in-frame only. Among about 360,000 clones listed, approximately 88% were seen once. The sample comprised PBMCs or T cells enriched from blood (not recorded which). The receptor set was obtained from a woman between 40 and 50 years old with acute COVID-19.

This clone was observed once. The genes are TRBV27 and TRBJ1-6, with D uncertain. Trimming cost V 3 bases and J 4 bases, with 4 bases left between them. The CDR3 covers 13 residues. Germline V gene sequence: CDR1 MNHEY, CDR2 SMNVEV (reference sequence). The CDR3 protein is CASSFQYNSPLHF. The DNA for the CDR3 is TGTGCCAGCAGTTTCCAGTATAATTCACCCCTCCACTTT.

The chain employs TRBV19 and TRBJ1-5; 7 bases map to TRBD1. The CDR3 loop spans 14 amino acids. V lost 7 bases and J lost 4; bases outside the gene matches: 7. The germline V gene encodes CDR1 LNHDA and CDR2 SQIVND (reference sequence). CDR3 DNA sequence: TGTGCCAGTACCACAGGGGTGGGGAATCAGCCCCAGCATTTT. Translated: CASTTGVGNQPQHF.

The chain joins TRBV30 to TRBJ2-7, with unresolved D. The CDR3 loop spans 11 amino acids. The germline V gene encodes CDR1 GTSNPN and CDR2 SVGIG (reference sequence). Trimming pared 0 bases from V and 6 bases from J, leaving 6 bases between. The CDR3 loop reads CAWSVAREQYF. CDR3 in DNA: TGTGCCTGGAGTGTAGCCCGCGAGCAGTACTTC.

This clone was found a few times. The CDR3 protein is CASSHPPTDLYGYTF. CDR3 nucleotide sequence: TGCGCCAGCAGTCATCCCCCTACAGACCTCTATGGCTACACCTTC. The chain uses TRBV23-1 and TRBJ1-2; D is unclear. TRBV23-1 is annotated as an ORF whose role is uncertain. V shed 3 bases and J shed 4 bases, with 15 bases lying between them. The CDR3 totals 15 residues.

J is TRBJ2-2 and V is TRBV27; D gene uncertain. The V and J ends lost 3 bases and 6 bases respectively, with 2 bases between them. This CDR3 has 11 residues. The germline V gene encodes CDR1 MNHEY and CDR2 SMNVEV (reference sequence). The CDR3 here is CASSFSGELFF. The CDR3 DNA follows: TGTGCCAGCAGTTTCTCCGGGGAGCTGTTTTTT.

The chain employs TRBV2 and TRBJ2-5; 9 nucleotides align to TRBD2. The CDR3 is made up of 14 amino acids. The germline V gene encodes CDR1 SNHLY and CDR2 FYNNEI. J lost 5 bases, V lost 7 bases, and 8 bases had no gene match. The CDR3 reads CASTRGGGGETQYF. In nucleotides, the CDR3 is TGTGCCAGCACGCGGGGGGGCGGTGGGGAGACCCAGTACTTC.

The chain links TRBV28 to TRBJ1-5, with no clear D. CDR3 length: 13 residues. Germline V gives CDR1 MDHEN, CDR2 SYDVKM. Trimming took 3 bases from V and 6 from J, leaving 9 bases between them. CDR3 sequence reads: CASSFLGGQPQHF. The DNA of the CDR3 is TGTGCCAGCAGTTTCCTTGGCGGTCAGCCCCAGCATTTT.

The chain has TRBV10-1 and TRBJ1-2; tentative D call: TRBD1 (6 bases). Germline V gene data show CDR1 as WNHNN and CDR2 as SYGVQD (reference sequence). The CDR3 has 18 amino acids. V lost 0 bases to trimming and J lost 2 bases, with 19 bases between them. DNA of the CDR3: TGCGCCAGCAGTGAGTCGATGGACAGCCCTGTGATAAACTATGGCTACACCTTC. Protein: CASSESMDSPVINYGYTF.

The chain carries TRBV2 and TRBJ1-2; 12 positions match TRBD1. The germline gives CDR1 SNHLY, CDR2 FYNNEI. The length of the CDR3 is 16 residues. With 7 bases clipped from V and 4 bases from J, the junction kept 10 bases outside the gene matches. The CDR3 coding sequence is TGTGCCAGCATACCGGGACAGGGGGCGCTTGCCTATGGCTACACCTTC. Amino acid sequence: CASIPGQGALAYGYTF.

The chain is built from TRBV5-4 and TRBJ2-1; D is possibly TRBD2 (6 bases). Per germline, CDR1 SGHNT and CDR2 YYREEE (reference sequence). With 0 bases removed from V and 6 bases from J, the gap between germline ends came to 13 bases. This CDR3 contains 15 residues. The CDR3 reads CASSLGTGTPNEQFF. CDR3 DNA: TGTGCCAGCAGCTTGGGAACCGGGACTCCCAATGAGCAGTTCTTC.

V is TRBV6-1 and J is TRBJ1-2; 8 bases map to TRBD1. Per the germline V gene, CDR1 is MNHNS and CDR2 is SASEGT. This CDR3 is 15 amino acids long. V lost 2 bases to trimming and J lost 4 bases; unmatched junction nucleotides: 6. CDR3 residues: CASSEYSDRAYGYTF. CDR3 coding DNA: TGTGCCAGCAGTGAATACTCGGACAGGGCCTATGGCTACACCTTC.

The V call is TRBV9, the J call TRBJ1-5, with a weak D call TRBD1 (5 bases). The germline V gene encodes CDR1 SGDLS and CDR2 YYNGEE. The CDR3 is 14 residues long. V gave up 7 bases and J gave up 0 bases, with 11 bases separating them. CDR3 sequence (DNA): TGTGCCAGCGCTCAGGGTAATAGCAATCAGCCCCAGCATTTT. Its protein product is CASAQGNSNQPQHF.

The rearrangement uses TRBV5-1 and TRBJ1-5; D call uncertain. CDR3 length equals 13 residues. V was trimmed by 2 bases and J by 6 bases, leaving 9 bases between them. Germline CDR1 SGHRS, CDR2 YFSETQ. The CDR3 sequence: CASSLFGGQPQHF. In DNA, the CDR3 is TGCGCCAGCAGCTTATTCGGTGGTCAGCCCCAGCATTTT.

The V gene is TRBV3-1 (or the pseudogene TRBV3-2), the J gene TRBJ1-5; no firm D call. Germline values: CDR1 LGHDT, CDR2 YNNKEL (reference sequence). The V end lost 3 bases, the J end lost 4 bases, and 10 bases lay between the germline ends. CDR3 length: 14 amino acids. CDR3 DNA: TGTGCCAGCAGCCAGAGAGGTGGAAATCAGCCCCAGCATTTT. This sequence encodes CASSQRGGNQPQHF.

The rearrangement links TRBV30 to TRBJ1-4, with D tentatively TRBD1 (6 bases). The CDR3 loop spans 14 amino acids. CDR1 is GTSNPN, CDR2 SVGIG, per germline (reference sequence). Trimming took 4 bases from V and 4 from J, leaving 13 bases between them. This CDR3 is CAWNTDRINEKLFF. CDR3 in DNA: TGTGCCTGGAACACGGACAGAATTAATGAAAAACTGTTTTTT.

The chain recombines TRBV30 with TRBJ2-5, with D possibly TRBD2 on 5 matching bases. Germline V gene lookup returns CDR1 GTSNPN and CDR2 SVGIG (reference sequence). Trimming removed 0 bases from V and 5 bases from J, with 13 bases in between. The CDR3 totals 14 residues. The CDR3 region has the DNA TGTGCCTGGAGTGTGTTGCGGGTTCAGGAGACCCAGTACTTC. Protein sequence: CAWSVLRVQETQYF. The variable domain in full, with the rest retrieved from reference TRBV30 and TRBJ2-5, is SQTIHQWPATLVQPVGSPLSLECTVEGTSNPNLYWYRQAAGRGLQLLFYSVGIGQISSEVPQNLSASRPQDRQFILSSKKLLLSDSGFYLCAWSVLRVQETQYFGPGTRLLVL.

This sequence joins TRBV29-1 and TRBJ1-1; tentative D call: TRBD1 (5 bases). The CDR3 has 11 residues. Germline V gene data show CDR1 as SQVTM and CDR2 as ANQGSEA. Deletions cut 2 bases from V and 11 bases from J, with 12 bases between. The CDR3 protein is CSVERGGDAFF. The CDR3 DNA is TGCAGCGTTGAAAGGGGCGGGGATGCTTTCTTT.

The sample holds one count of this clone. V and J are TRBV2 and TRBJ1-3, with 9 bases aligning to TRBD1. Germline CDR1 and CDR2: SNHLY and FYNNEI. The CDR3 has 16 residues. J gave up 0 bases and V 7 bases, and 7 bases lay outside the gene matches. For the CDR3, the DNA is TGTGCCAGCAATACAGGGGGCCTGGGCTCTGGAAACACCATATATTTT. It is translated as CASNTGGLGSGNTIYF.

This clone was observed a handful of times. The V call is TRBV18, the J call TRBJ1-1; TRBD1 aligns across 8 bases. V shed 6 bases, J shed 1 base, and the junction held 4 bases outside the gene matches. The CDR3 sequence is 14 residues long. Per the germline V gene, CDR1 is KGHSH and CDR2 is LQKENI. The CDR3 sequence is CASSRGTGNTEAFF. The CDR3 DNA follows: TGTGCCAGCTCTCGAGGGACAGGGAACACTGAAGCTTTCTTT.

The chain uses TRBV30 and TRBJ2-1; 7 bases map to TRBD2. The trim removed 3 bases at V and 7 bases at J, leaving 6 bases unmatched. Germline-derived CDR1 and CDR2 are GTSNPN and SVGIG (reference sequence). The CDR3 has 13 amino acids. The CDR3 DNA sequence: TGTGCCTGGAGCAAGGGACTACAGAATGAGCAGTTCTTC. Amino acids: CAWSKGLQNEQFF.

This chain uses TRBV5-1 with TRBJ1-4, with TRBD1 matching over 7 bases. CDR3 length: 14 amino acids. Germline assignment: CDR1 SGHRS and CDR2 YFSETQ. Trimming at V came to 2 bases and at J to 7 bases, leaving 5 bases not matched to a gene. The CDR3: CASSLSPGGEKLFF. The CDR3 nucleotides read TGCGCCAGCAGCTTATCCCCAGGGGGTGAAAAACTGTTTTTT.

The V gene is TRBV18, the J gene TRBJ1-3; 10 nucleotides match TRBD1. The V gene end was trimmed by 1 base and the J gene end by 0 bases; junction bases not matched to a gene: 6. There are 18 residues in the CDR3. Germline values: CDR1 KGHSH, CDR2 LQKENI. The chain's CDR3 is CASSPRTGGAGSGNTIYF. Here the CDR3 DNA reads TGTGCCAGCTCACCACGGACAGGGGGAGCAGGCTCTGGAAACACCATATATTTT.

The chain carries TRBV5-1 and TRBJ2-1; 9 bases line up with TRBD2. The CDR3 extends over 17 amino acids. Per the germline V gene, CDR1 is SGHRS and CDR2 is YFSETQ. V lost 1 base and J lost 0; bases outside the gene matches: 5. CDR3 in amino acids: CASSLLAGAFSYNEQFF. CDR3 bases: TGCGCCAGCAGCTTGTTAGCGGGGGCTTTCTCCTACAATGAGCAGTTCTTC.

V and J are TRBV5-1 and TRBJ2-3; 15 bases match TRBD2. In germline, CDR1 is SGHRS, CDR2 YFSETQ. With V trimmed by 4 bases and J by 7 bases, 4 bases remained unmatched. This CDR3 has 15 residues. The chain's CDR3 is CASSLGTSGGYTQYF. In DNA, the CDR3 is TGCGCCAGCAGCCTAGGGACTAGCGGGGGGTATACGCAGTATTTT.

The genes are TRBV25-1 and TRBJ2-5, with D perhaps matching TRBD1 (6 bases). Germline V gene sequence: CDR1 MGHDK, CDR2 SYGVNS. The CDR3 runs to 14 residues. Trimming cost V 2 bases and J 5 bases, with 12 bases left between them. In DNA, the CDR3 is TGTGCCAGCAGTGAACAGGGGCCCGGGGAGACCCAGTACTTC. Amino acid sequence: CASSEQGPGETQYF. Full variable domain (rest looked up from reference TRBV25-1 and TRBJ2-5): EADIYQTPRYLVIGTGKKITLECSQTMGHDKMYWYQQDPGMELHLIHYSYGVNSTEKGDLSSESTVSRIRTEHFPLTLESARPSHTSQYLCASSEQGPGETQYFGPGTRLLVL.

The chain combines TRBV6-5 with TRBJ1-5; D is undetermined. This CDR3 region has 12 residues. With 8 bases removed from V and 12 bases from J, the gap between germline ends came to 17 bases. The germline gives CDR1 MNHEY, CDR2 SVGAGI. The DNA of the CDR3 is TGTGCCAGCCTCGGCAGGTTTGCTTTCCAGCATTTT. This sequence encodes CASLGRFAFQHF.

The rearrangement links TRBV10-3 to TRBJ1-6; 7 bases match TRBD1. The J segment lost 8 bases and the V segment lost 6 bases, leaving 7 bases of the junction unmatched. CDR1 is ENHRY and CDR2 is SYGVKD in the germline V gene. This CDR3 contains 14 residues. CDR3 bases: TGTGCCATCAGACCTGACAGGGTCGATTCACCCCTCCACTTT. It translates to CAIRPDRVDSPLHF.

The genes are TRBV5-1 and TRBJ1-3; 7 bases are shared with TRBD1. In germline, CDR1 is SGHRS, CDR2 YFSETQ. The CDR3 totals 16 residues. J gave up 2 bases and V 0 bases, and 5 bases lay outside the gene matches. Here the CDR3 DNA reads TGCGCCAGCAGCTTGGTAGCGGGGACAGCTGGAAACACCATATATTTT. This encodes CASSLVAGTAGNTIYF.

The chain links TRBV9 to TRBJ2-2; D possibly corresponds to TRBD1 (6 bases). This CDR3 contains 18 residues. Germline V lookup: CDR1 SGDLS, CDR2 YYNGEE. V shed 4 bases and J shed 0 bases, with 19 bases lying between them. CDR3 sequence (DNA): TGTGCCAGCAGCCACTCCCAGGGGCAGACTCCGAACACCGGGGAGCTGTTTTTT. Protein: CASSHSQGQTPNTGELFF.